The clone carrying this TCR beta chain was detected many times. The antigen is not known. These data originate in a study of molecular identifiers for immune sequencing clone quantification. Whole-study results and caveats: Identical TCR molecules can share a barcode, and this sharing could underestimate highly expanded clone sizes.

TCRdb called the PCR reads again in MiXCR, with one record for every CDR3 protein. Of about 640,000 distinct CDR3 sequences in the sample, about 20% were seen once. Sequencing input: naive CD8+ T cells from blood, with Jurkat cell RNA spiked in. The subset denotes: FACS-sorted CD8+CD4-CCR7+CD45RA+ naive T cells. The TCR comes from a human donor in good health. Some libraries in this study had Jurkat cell RNA spiked in.

The CDR3 spells CASSYDRGAYEQYF. CDR3 sequence (DNA): TGTGCCAGCAGCTATGACAGGGGGGCCTACGAGCAGTACTTC. The V gene is TRBV7-2, the J gene TRBJ2-7; 9 positions agree with TRBD1. CDR3 length: 14 residues. Germline V gene data show CDR1 as SGHTA and CDR2 as FQGNSA. V lost 4 bases to trimming and J lost 2 bases; unmatched junction nucleotides: 3.